This T cell receptor beta chain was found in a study of blood T cell repertoires in COVID-19. The age range of participants was about 18 to 90 years, with residence in 20 to 25 US areas. Cohort assignment relied on participant-reported clinical history. In the original analysis: Amplification of reference gene primers provided the estimated nucleated cell counts. Produced via immunoSEQ multiplex PCR; TCRdb's table is partial and in-frame only. V and J calls plus clone size are reproduced from that table; the DNA served to infer D and trimming. Of about 280,000 clones detected, roughly 85% appear once; the ten largest clones hold more than 4%. There are 14 residues in the CDR3. V shed 4 bases and J 6 bases; nucleotides not matched to a gene: 6. CDR1 is SGHVS, CDR2 FQNEAQ, per germline.

This sequence was found in a man aged 35 to 55 who had been exposed to COVID-19. The rearrangement links TRBV7-8 to TRBJ2-5, with 9 bases lining up with TRBD1. The sequenced material came from PBMCs or T cells enriched from blood (not recorded which). CDR3 in amino acids: CASSSSQGAKTQYF. The CDR3 DNA sequence: TGTGCCAGCAGCTCCTCACAGGGGGCAAAGACCCAGTACTTC.